Listed below are T cell receptor beta chains from one sample, sequenced in a study of post-analysis software for immune sequencing data. TCRdb re-called the PCR reads through MiXCR, storing one row per CDR3 protein. The sample yields 800,000 to 950,000 distinct CDR3 sequences, roughly half seen once. The specimen was blood. These receptors were taken from a girl aged 5-17 years with multiple sclerosis. Each CDR3 is given with its conserved first and last residue. Each record gives: J gene, V gene, D gene, clone size, CDR3 protein, CDR3 DNA. A D gene is named only where the DNA matches it firmly. The listing skips clone size in some rows; elsewhere it reads once, few, many or a size class.

j_gene: TRBJ2-1
v_gene: TRBV9
d_gene: NA
abundance: NA
CDR3aa: CASRGDEFEQFF
CDR3nt: TGTGCCAGCAGGGGCGACGAGTTTGAGCAGTTCTTC

j_gene: TRBJ2-7
v_gene: TRBV9
d_gene: NA
abundance: NA
CDR3aa: CASSVEGGGASGYEQYF
CDR3nt: TGTGCCAGCAGTGTGGAAGGGGGGGGAGCTTCAGGTTACGAGCAGTACTTC

j_gene: TRBJ2-7
v_gene: TRBV29-1
d_gene: NA
abundance: NA
CDR3aa: CSAVGTVRGYEQYF
CDR3nt: TGCAGCGCCGTCGGTACAGTCCGAGGCTACGAGCAGTACTTC

j_gene: TRBJ2-4
v_gene: TRBV11-1
d_gene: TRBD1
abundance: NA
CDR3aa: CASSPTGGTKNIQYF
CDR3nt: TGTGCCAGCAGCCCTACAGGGGGAACCAAAAACATTCAGTACTTC

j_gene: TRBJ2-3
v_gene: TRBV14
d_gene: NA
abundance: once
CDR3aa: CASSQTGSPDTQYF
CDR3nt: TGTGCCAGCAGCCAAACAGGGTCCCCAGATACGCAGTATTTT

j_gene: TRBJ2-3
v_gene: TRBV6-5
d_gene: NA
abundance: NA
CDR3aa: CASSYSSSGNSACDTQYF
CDR3nt: TGTGCCAGCAGTTACTCGAGCTCGGGGAACTCTGCGTGTGATACGCAGTATTTT

j_gene: TRBJ1-3
v_gene: TRBV20-1
d_gene: NA
abundance: NA
CDR3aa: CSAPHGGATGNTIYF
CDR3nt: TGCAGTGCTCCTCACGGGGGCGCGACTGGAAACACCATATATTTT

j_gene: TRBJ1-1
v_gene: TRBV7-3
d_gene: TRBD1
abundance: NA
CDR3aa: CVSSLGTGEAFF
CDR3nt: TGTGTCAGCAGCTTAGGGACAGGGGAAGCTTTCTTT

j_gene: TRBJ2-7
v_gene: TRBV6-5
d_gene: TRBD1
abundance: NA
CDR3aa: CASSYSYEGAHYEQYF
CDR3nt: TGTGCCAGCAGTTACTCGTATGAGGGGGCGCATTACGAGCAGTACTTC

j_gene: TRBJ2-3
v_gene: TRBV15
d_gene: NA
abundance: few
CDR3aa: CATSRTGDTQYF
CDR3nt: TGTGCCACCAGCCGGACGGGGGATACGCAGTATTTT

j_gene: TRBJ2-2
v_gene: TRBV9
d_gene: NA
abundance: NA
CDR3aa: CASSPYSGGELFF
CDR3nt: TGTGCCAGCAGCCCCTACTCGGGCGGGGAGCTGTTTTTT

j_gene: TRBJ2-1
v_gene: TRBV7-2
d_gene: NA
abundance: NA
CDR3aa: CASSHGGANEQFF
CDR3nt: TGTGCCAGCAGCCACGGCGGGGCCAATGAGCAGTTCTTC

j_gene: TRBJ2-7
v_gene: TRBV29-1
d_gene: TRBD2
abundance: NA
CDR3aa: CSVAGTSGRSYNEQYF
CDR3nt: TGCAGCGTTGCGGGGACTAGCGGGAGGTCCTACAATGAGCAGTACTTC

j_gene: TRBJ2-3
v_gene: TRBV29-1
d_gene: NA
abundance: NA
CDR3aa: CGVEDRGISTDTQYF
CDR3nt: TGCGGCGTTGAAGATCGGGGGATCAGCACAGATACGCAGTATTTT

j_gene: TRBJ2-3
v_gene: TRBV20-1
d_gene: TRBD2
abundance: NA
CDR3aa: CSASGSGGPTDTQYF
CDR3nt: TGTAGTGCTTCCGGTAGCGGGGGCCCCACAGATACGCAGTATTTT

j_gene: TRBJ1-2
v_gene: TRBV28
d_gene: TRBD1
abundance: NA
CDR3aa: CASRQGSYGYTF
CDR3nt: TGTGCCAGTAGACAGGGATCCTATGGCTACACCTTC

j_gene: TRBJ2-4
v_gene: TRBV20-1
d_gene: TRBD1
abundance: NA
CDR3aa: CSAPRRGQGPSSFQYF
CDR3nt: TGCAGTGCTCCTCGGAGGGGACAGGGTCCTTCAAGCTTCCAGTACTTC

j_gene: TRBJ1-4
v_gene: TRBV10-3
d_gene: NA
abundance: once
CDR3aa: CAISDGAAEKLFF
CDR3nt: TGTGCCATCAGTGATGGGGCAGCTGAAAAACTGTTTTTT

j_gene: TRBJ2-5
v_gene: TRBV20-1
d_gene: NA
abundance: NA
CDR3aa: CSAVLGAHERYF
CDR3nt: TGCAGTGCGGTACTGGGGGCCCATGAGCGGTACTTC

j_gene: TRBJ2-3
v_gene: TRBV12-3/TRBV12-4
d_gene: NA
abundance: NA
CDR3aa: CASGARADTQYF
CDR3nt: TGTGCCAGCGGCGCTAGAGCAGATACGCAGTATTTT

j_gene: TRBJ2-3
v_gene: TRBV2
d_gene: NA
abundance: NA
CDR3aa: CASSEPTDTQYF
CDR3nt: TGTGCCAGCAGTGAACCAACAGATACGCAGTATTTT

j_gene: TRBJ2-7
v_gene: TRBV10-3
d_gene: TRBD2
abundance: NA
CDR3aa: CAISERGSGKSNEQYF
CDR3nt: TGTGCCATCAGTGAGAGGGGCAGCGGGAAGTCCAATGAGCAGTACTTC

j_gene: TRBJ2-7
v_gene: TRBV6-6
d_gene: TRBD2
abundance: NA
CDR3aa: CASSYSIPLAGYEQYF
CDR3nt: TGTGCCAGCAGTTACTCGATCCCCTTAGCGGGCTACGAGCAGTACTTC

j_gene: TRBJ1-2
v_gene: TRBV20-1
d_gene: TRBD1
abundance: NA
CDR3aa: CSAGDRGSNYGHTF
CDR3nt: TGCAGTGCGGGAGACAGGGGTTCGAACTATGGCCACACCTTC

j_gene: TRBJ2-3
v_gene: TRBV9
d_gene: NA
abundance: NA
CDR3aa: CASSETMATDTQYF
CDR3nt: TGTGCCAGCAGCGAGACGATGGCCACAGATACGCAGTATTTT

j_gene: TRBJ2-1
v_gene: TRBV4-1
d_gene: NA
abundance: NA
CDR3aa: CASSQENSYNEQFF
CDR3nt: TGCGCCAGCAGCCAAGAGAATTCTTACAATGAGCAGTTCTTC

j_gene: TRBJ2-1
v_gene: TRBV20-1
d_gene: TRBD2
abundance: NA
CDR3aa: CSARQRVGLADYNEQFF
CDR3nt: TGCAGTGCTAGACAGCGGGTTGGACTAGCGGACTACAATGAGCAGTTCTTC

j_gene: TRBJ2-7
v_gene: TRBV20-1
d_gene: TRBD2
abundance: NA
CDR3aa: CSASGLAGPYEQYF
CDR3nt: TGCAGTGCTTCGGGACTAGCGGGACCCTACGAGCAGTACTTC

j_gene: TRBJ1-2
v_gene: TRBV29-1
d_gene: TRBD1
abundance: few
CDR3aa: CSVGTDSTYGYTF
CDR3nt: TGCAGCGTGGGGACAGACTCTACCTATGGCTACACCTTC

j_gene: TRBJ2-3
v_gene: TRBV29-1
d_gene: TRBD1
abundance: NA
CDR3aa: CSVARDRRDTQYF
CDR3nt: TGCAGCGTTGCACGGGACAGAAGAGATACGCAGTATTTT

j_gene: TRBJ2-7
v_gene: TRBV6-4
d_gene: TRBD1
abundance: few
CDR3aa: CASRPQGATYEQYF
CDR3nt: TGTGCCAGCAGGCCTCAGGGGGCAACCTACGAGCAGTACTTC

j_gene: TRBJ2-7
v_gene: TRBV6-1
d_gene: NA
abundance: NA
CDR3aa: CASSDQGGYEQYF
CDR3nt: TGTGCCAGCAGTGACCAGGGGGGCTACGAGCAGTACTTC

j_gene: TRBJ2-7
v_gene: TRBV6-6
d_gene: NA
abundance: NA
CDR3aa: CASSYTVRGLNEQYF
CDR3nt: TGTGCCAGCAGTTACACGGTCAGGGGACTTAACGAGCAGTACTTC

j_gene: TRBJ2-7
v_gene: TRBV29-1
d_gene: TRBD2
abundance: few
CDR3aa: CSVRGLASYEQYF
CDR3nt: TGCAGCGTCCGGGGACTAGCGTCATACGAGCAGTACTTC

j_gene: TRBJ2-6
v_gene: TRBV4-1
d_gene: NA
abundance: NA
CDR3aa: CASSQDFSRASGANVLTF
CDR3nt: TGCGCCAGCAGCCAAGATTTTTCCAGGGCAAGTGGGGCCAACGTCCTGACTTTC

j_gene: TRBJ2-5
v_gene: TRBV12-3/TRBV12-4
d_gene: NA
abundance: few
CDR3aa: CASSVDVNQETQYF
CDR3nt: TGTGCCAGCAGCGTGGACGTGAACCAAGAGACCCAGTACTTC

j_gene: TRBJ1-2
v_gene: TRBV5-1
d_gene: NA
abundance: few
CDR3aa: CASSLAGASNYGYTF
CDR3nt: TGCGCCAGCAGCTTGGCTGGGGCTTCTAACTATGGCTACACCTTC

j_gene: TRBJ1-1
v_gene: TRBV7-3
d_gene: NA
abundance: NA
CDR3aa: CASSSFPGLGTEAFF
CDR3nt: TGTGCCAGCAGCTCGTTTCCGGGGCTGGGGACTGAAGCTTTCTTT

j_gene: TRBJ2-3
v_gene: TRBV20-1
d_gene: TRBD2
abundance: NA
CDR3aa: CSARRTSGGAALYF
CDR3nt: TGCAGTGCTAGGAGGACTAGCGGGGGGGCTGCGCTGTATTTT

j_gene: TRBJ2-1
v_gene: TRBV20-1
d_gene: NA
abundance: few
CDR3aa: CSAGFWTPGGYNEQFF
CDR3nt: TGCAGTGCTGGATTTTGGACCCCAGGGGGGTACAATGAGCAGTTCTTC

j_gene: TRBJ2-1
v_gene: TRBV20-1
d_gene: TRBD2
abundance: few
CDR3aa: CSARVFLAGYNEQFF
CDR3nt: TGCAGTGCTAGAGTCTTCCTAGCGGGATACAATGAGCAGTTCTTT

j_gene: TRBJ2-1
v_gene: TRBV18
d_gene: TRBD1
abundance: few
CDR3aa: CASFNRTGVYNEQFF
CDR3nt: TGTGCCAGCTTCAATAGGACAGGGGTTTACAATGAGCAGTTCTTC

j_gene: TRBJ2-5
v_gene: TRBV7-8
d_gene: TRBD1
abundance: few
CDR3aa: CASSPHRGTETQYF
CDR3nt: TGTGCCAGCAGCCCGCACAGGGGAACAGAGACCCAGTACTTC

j_gene: TRBJ1-2
v_gene: TRBV7-9
d_gene: NA
abundance: NA
CDR3aa: CASSHTDSNYGYTF
CDR3nt: TGTGCCAGCAGCCACACGGACAGTAACTATGGCTACACCTTC

j_gene: TRBJ2-7
v_gene: TRBV7-9
d_gene: TRBD2
abundance: NA
CDR3aa: CASSPMGRDEQYF
CDR3nt: TGTGCCAGCAGCCCAATGGGGAGGGACGAGCAGTACTTC

j_gene: TRBJ2-7
v_gene: TRBV29-1
d_gene: NA
abundance: NA
CDR3aa: CSVVGGHYEQYF
CDR3nt: TGCAGCGTTGTTGGGGGGCACTACGAGCAGTACTTC

j_gene: TRBJ2-4
v_gene: TRBV5-1
d_gene: TRBD1
abundance: few
CDR3aa: CASSARQGAGNIQYF
CDR3nt: TGCGCCAGCAGCGCTAGACAGGGGGCGGGAAACATTCAGTACTTC

j_gene: TRBJ2-7
v_gene: TRBV6-5
d_gene: TRBD1
abundance: NA
CDR3aa: CASRRDRARYEQYF
CDR3nt: TGTGCCAGCAGACGGGACAGGGCGAGATACGAGCAGTACTTC

j_gene: TRBJ2-7
v_gene: TRBV4-1
d_gene: TRBD2
abundance: few
CDR3aa: CASSQVGLADSYEQYF
CDR3nt: TGCGCCAGCAGCCAAGTGGGACTAGCGGACTCCTACGAGCAGTACTTC

j_gene: TRBJ2-7
v_gene: TRBV20-1
d_gene: NA
abundance: NA
CDR3aa: CSARMRAPTYEQYF
CDR3nt: TGCAGTGCTAGGATGCGGGCTCCGACCTACGAGCAGTACTTC

j_gene: TRBJ1-5
v_gene: TRBV29-1
d_gene: NA
abundance: few
CDR3aa: CSVGGTSNQPQHF
CDR3nt: TGCAGCGTGGGGGGGACTTCGAATCAGCCCCAGCATTTT

j_gene: TRBJ2-5
v_gene: TRBV29-1
d_gene: NA
abundance: few
CDR3aa: CSVEVVGTQYF
CDR3nt: TGCAGCGTTGAAGTGGTTGGGACCCAGTACTTC

j_gene: TRBJ2-6
v_gene: TRBV2
d_gene: NA
abundance: few
CDR3aa: CASTKGSGANVLTF
CDR3nt: TGTGCCAGCACCAAGGGCTCTGGGGCCAACGTCCTGACTTTC

j_gene: TRBJ2-5
v_gene: TRBV7-4
d_gene: TRBD1
abundance: NA
CDR3aa: CASSSRTGGQETQYF
CDR3nt: TGTGCCAGCAGCTCTCGGACAGGGGGACAAGAGACCCAGTACTTC

j_gene: TRBJ1-2
v_gene: TRBV29-1
d_gene: NA
abundance: once
CDR3aa: CSVEDRGGAGYGYTF
CDR3nt: TGCAGCGTTGAAGATCGCGGGGGGGCAGGCTATGGCTACACCTTC

j_gene: TRBJ2-7
v_gene: TRBV5-1
d_gene: NA
abundance: NA
CDR3aa: CASSLAAPAFHYEQYF
CDR3nt: TGCGCCAGCAGCTTGGCGGCACCGGCCTTCCACTACGAGCAGTACTTC

j_gene: TRBJ2-3
v_gene: TRBV24-1
d_gene: TRBD1
abundance: NA
CDR3aa: CATSDLGQGAADTQYF
CDR3nt: TGTGCCACCAGTGATTTGGGGCAGGGGGCTGCGGATACGCAGTATTTT

j_gene: TRBJ2-3
v_gene: TRBV12-3/TRBV12-4
d_gene: NA
abundance: NA
CDR3aa: CASSSRVTAPNTQYF
CDR3nt: TGTGCCAGCAGTTCCAGGGTTACGGCCCCAAATACGCAGTATTTT

j_gene: TRBJ2-7
v_gene: TRBV7-3
d_gene: NA
abundance: NA
CDR3aa: CASSQGPGHDYEQYF
CDR3nt: TGTGCCAGCAGCCAAGGGCCGGGACACGACTACGAGCAGTACTTC

j_gene: TRBJ2-2
v_gene: TRBV20-1
d_gene: NA
abundance: NA
CDR3aa: CSARNPEGVNAGELFF
CDR3nt: TGCAGTGCTAGAAACCCTGAGGGGGTTAACGCCGGGGAGCTGTTTTTT